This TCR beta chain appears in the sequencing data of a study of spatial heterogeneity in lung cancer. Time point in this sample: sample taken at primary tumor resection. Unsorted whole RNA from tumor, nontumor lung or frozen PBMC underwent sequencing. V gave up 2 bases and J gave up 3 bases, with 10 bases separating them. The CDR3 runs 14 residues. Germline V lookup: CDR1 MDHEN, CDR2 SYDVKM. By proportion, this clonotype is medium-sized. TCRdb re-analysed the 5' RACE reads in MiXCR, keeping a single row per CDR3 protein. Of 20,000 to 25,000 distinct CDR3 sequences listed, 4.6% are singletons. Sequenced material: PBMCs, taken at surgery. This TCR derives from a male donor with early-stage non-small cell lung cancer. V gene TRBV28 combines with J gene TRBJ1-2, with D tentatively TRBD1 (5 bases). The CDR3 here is CASSLEQAHYGYTF. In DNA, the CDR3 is TGTGCCAGCAGTTTAGAACAGGCTCACTATGGCTACACCTTC.